The entry below gives a single T cell receptor beta chain sequence along with its context. Its specificity is not known. Here immunoSEQ multiplex PCR was the method, and the copy in TCRdb shows in-frame clones only, minus some. The repertoire holds roughly 1,000,000 clones, with about 84% as singletons. Germline values: CDR1 SGHRS, CDR2 YFSETQ. This CDR3 spans 15 amino acids. Trimming removed 6 bases from V and 7 bases from J, with 19 bases in between. This entry is derived from a study of shared clonotypes between healthy human individuals. Findings of the study overall: Among donors, the sharing of clonotypes was expected to be influenced by sequencing depth.

The chain is built from TRBV5-1 and TRBJ2-2; D is perhaps TRBD2 (6 bases). What was sequenced was memory CD4+ T cells from PBMCs. The subset was: CD45RA-negative fraction. This TCR derives from a man aged 18 to 30 in good health. Some clones in this sample may be carry-over from other donors' samples. CDR3 sequence reads: CASNLGTVPGGELFF. The CDR3 nucleotides are TGCGCCAGCAACCTCGGGACTGTCCCGGGCGGGGAGCTGTTTTTT.